A single sample gave rise to the 22 T cell receptor beta chains below, sequenced in a study of CD8 T cells in Susac syndrome. An amount of RNA that ranged from roughly 0.45 to 1 ug was reverse transcribed with random hexamers. TCRdb ran MiXCR on the immunoSEQ multiplex PCR reads and lists one entry per CDR3 protein. The sample shows roughly 100,000 distinct CDR3 sequences, approximately 95% of them seen only once. The sample consisted of CD8+ T cells from PBMCs. The receptor source for this set is a human donor with Susac syndrome.

The genes are TRBV9 and TRBJ2-6, with D tentatively TRBD2 (5 bases). Germline values: CDR1 SGDLS, CDR2 YYNGEE. The CDR3 is made up of 14 amino acids. The V end was cut by 3 bases, the J end by 2 bases, with 6 bases between. In DNA, the CDR3 is TGTGCCAGCAGCGCGGGGACTGGGGCCAACGTCCTGACTTTC. Its protein is CASSAGTGANVLTF.

The gene calls are TRBV3-1 and TRBJ2-7; either TRBD1 or TRBD2 may supply D (5 bases each). The germline V and J ends were trimmed by 2 bases and 3 bases, with 17 bases remaining between them. This CDR3 contains 16 residues. Germline assignment: CDR1 LGHDT and CDR2 YNNKEL (reference sequence). The CDR3 protein is CASSQSLQGRIYEQYF. The CDR3 DNA reads as TGTGCCAGCAGCCAATCCCTCCAGGGACGGATCTACGAGCAGTACTTC.

The chain is built from TRBV27 and TRBJ2-1, with 8 bases fitting TRBD1. J lost 9 bases, V lost 6 bases, and 7 bases had no gene match. The CDR3 runs to 13 residues. Germline CDR1 and CDR2: MNHEY and SMNVEV (reference sequence). Here the CDR3 DNA reads TGTGCCAGCAGCCCAGGACAGGGACGTGAGCAGTTCTTC. It encodes CASSPGQGREQFF.

This clonotype came up a few times. The V gene is TRBV12-3 or TRBV12-4, the J gene TRBJ2-7; 9 nucleotides match TRBD2. This CDR3 region has 15 residues. The junction had 8 bases not matched to a gene; V was cut back by 3 bases and J by 5 bases. CDR3 nucleotide sequence: TGTGCCAGCAGTTTCCCCGGGACTAGCCCGCACGAGCAGTACTTC. Its protein product is CASSFPGTSPHEQYF.

V gene TRBV6-5 combines with J gene TRBJ2-3; D gene unclear. From germline, CDR1 is MNHEY and CDR2 SVGAGI. Trimming left V 5 bases short and J 2 bases short, with 5 bases between. The CDR3 has 12 amino acids. This CDR3 is CASSMDTDTQYF. The CDR3 coding sequence is TGTGCCAGCAGTATGGACACAGATACGCAGTATTTT.

The CDR3 DNA reads TGTGCCAGCAGCCCCCCCTGGGGGGGCACAGATACGCAGTATTTT. This encodes CASSPPWGGTDTQYF. J is TRBJ2-3 and V is TRBV3-1; D perhaps matches TRBD2 (6 bases). V lost 4 bases and J 1 base, leaving 12 bases between the germline ends. The CDR3 contains 15 residues. Germline assignment: CDR1 LGHDT and CDR2 YNNKEL (reference sequence).

J is TRBJ2-5 and V is TRBV2; D may be TRBD2 (5 bases). CDR1 is SNHLY, CDR2 FYNNEI, per germline. V shed 6 bases and J shed 5 bases, with 22 bases lying between them. The CDR3 contains 16 residues. CDR3 amino acids: CASSPGSVGGAETQYF. CDR3 nucleotide sequence: TGTGCCAGCAGCCCAGGTTCCGTCGGAGGCGCTGAGACCCAGTACTTC. The full variable domain, completed using reference TRBV2 and TRBJ2-5, is EPEVTQTPSHQVTQMGQEVILRCVPISNHLYFYWYRQILGQKVEFLVSFYNNEISEKSEIFDDQFSVERPDGSNFTLKIRSTKLEDSAMYFCASSPGSVGGAETQYFGPGTRLLVL.

The count of this clonotype is one. The gene calls are TRBV29-1 and TRBJ1-3; tentative D call: TRBD1 (6 bases). The CDR3 totals 14 residues. Trimming shortened V by 0 bases and J by 4 bases, and 10 bases separated the two germline ends. Germline CDR1 is SQVTM and CDR2 is ANQGSEA. The CDR3 DNA follows: TGCAGCGTTGAAGATGCCGGGGGCGGAAACACCATATATTTT. It is translated as CSVEDAGGGNTIYF.

This chain uses TRBV27 with TRBJ2-1; 7 bases line up with TRBD1. With 6 bases clipped from V and 6 bases from J, the junction kept 11 bases outside the gene matches. Per the germline V gene, CDR1 is MNHEY and CDR2 is SMNVEV (reference sequence). The CDR3 is 15 residues long. CDR3 loop: CASSRLGGQANEQFF. The CDR3 region has the DNA TGTGCCAGCAGCCGCCTGGGTGGACAGGCCAATGAGCAGTTCTTC.

This clonotype was seen once. The V gene is TRBV24-1, the J gene TRBJ2-3; D is undetermined. The CDR3 covers 11 residues. Trimming cost V 3 bases and J 8 bases, with 5 bases left between them. CDR1 is KGHDR, CDR2 SFDVKD, per germline. The CDR3 coding sequence is TGTGCCACCAGTGATATGGGTACGCAGTATTTT. Protein sequence: CATSDMGTQYF.

This clonotype occurred once. J is TRBJ2-3 and V is TRBV3-1, with D unclear. With 4 bases removed from V and 3 bases from J, the gap between germline ends came to 14 bases. The CDR3 spans 15 residues. Germline-derived CDR1 and CDR2 are LGHDT and YNNKEL (reference sequence). The CDR3 region is CASSLASFPTDTQYF. The CDR3 DNA follows: TGTGCCAGCAGCCTTGCCTCGTTCCCTACAGATACGCAGTATTTT.

V usage is TRBV29-1 and J usage is TRBJ2-7; TRBD1 aligns across 7 bases. Per the germline V gene, CDR1 is SQVTM and CDR2 is ANQGSEA. J was trimmed by 3 bases and V by 5 bases; bases with no gene match: 10. This CDR3 spans 14 amino acids. In nucleotides, the CDR3 is TGCAGCGTTCCCGGGACAGTAAATATCTACGAGCAGTACTTC. This encodes CSVPGTVNIYEQYF.

The rearrangement joins TRBV27 to TRBJ2-5; either TRBD1 or TRBD2 may fit D (6 bases each). Germline V gives CDR1 MNHEY, CDR2 SMNVEV (reference sequence). The V and J ends lost 6 bases and 5 bases respectively, with 16 bases between them. The CDR3 totals 14 residues. In DNA, the CDR3 is TGTGCCAGCAGCCCGGGGGCCTCGGGGGAGACCCAGTACTTC. Translated: CASSPGASGETQYF.

This rearrangement joins TRBV29-1 to TRBJ2-3; D might be TRBD1 (5 bases). Looked up from germline, CDR1 is SQVTM and CDR2 is ANQGSEA. CDR3 length equals 13 residues. Between the trimmed V and J ends, which lost 7 bases and 0 bases, there was a span of 11 bases. This chain's CDR3 is CSGKGASTDTQYF. DNA of the CDR3: TGCAGCGGGAAAGGGGCTAGCACAGATACGCAGTATTTT.

This rearrangement joins TRBV6-5 to TRBJ1-2; 9 nucleotides agree with TRBD1. The CDR3 spans 14 residues. Looked up from germline, CDR1 is MNHEY and CDR2 is SVGAGI. The J segment lost 8 bases and the V segment lost 0 bases, leaving 4 bases of the junction unmatched. DNA for the CDR3: TGTGCCAGCAGTTACTCACAGGGGGCAGGGGGCTACACCTTC. Translated, it gives CASSYSQGAGGYTF.

The count of this clonotype is one. This chain connects TRBV10-2 to TRBJ2-3; 10 bases line up with TRBD2. The CDR3 extends over 16 amino acids. With V trimmed by 3 bases and J by 2 bases, 5 bases remained unmatched. CDR1 and CDR2 (germline): WSHSY, SAAADI. This chain's CDR3 is CASSEVAGGLTDTQYF. The CDR3 coding sequence is TGCGCCAGCAGTGAAGTAGCGGGGGGCCTCACAGATACGCAGTATTTT.

J is TRBJ1-2 and V is TRBV12-5, with TRBD1 matching 7 bases. Germline lookup yields CDR1 LGHNT and CDR2 FRNRAP. The CDR3 extends over 15 amino acids. V trimming: 6 bases; J trimming: 8 bases; junction bases outside the gene matches: 15. CDR3 in amino acids: CASGHSETGNNGYTF. The DNA of the CDR3 is TGTGCTAGTGGACACTCAGAGACAGGGAATAACGGCTACACCTTC.

V and J are TRBV3-1 and TRBJ2-7; D perhaps matches TRBD2 (6 bases). This CDR3 contains 15 residues. With 2 bases removed from V and 3 bases from J, the gap between germline ends came to 14 bases. The germline V gene encodes CDR1 LGHDT and CDR2 YNNKEL (reference sequence). The CDR3 region is CASSQKGGGVYEQYF. The CDR3, as DNA: TGTGCCAGCAGCCAAAAGGGAGGCGGGGTCTACGAGCAGTACTTC.

This clonotype has a single count. The CDR3 DNA reads TGTGCCAGCAGCTTGAATACGCAGTATTTT. This gives the protein CASSLNTQYF. The chain links TRBV7-2 to TRBJ2-3; D is ambiguous. The CDR3 length is 10 residues. CDR1 and CDR2 (germline): SGHTA, FQGNSA. The V end lost 3 bases, the J end lost 7 bases, and 2 bases lay between the germline ends.

The rearrangement links TRBV7-9 to TRBJ2-7, with a weak D call TRBD2 (5 bases). Germline V gene sequence: CDR1 SEHNR, CDR2 FQNEAQ (reference sequence). The CDR3 has 11 residues. Trimming cost V 5 bases and J 4 bases, with 6 bases left between them. In DNA form, the CDR3 reads TGTGCCAGCAGCCCGGGGTACGAGCAGTACTTC. Encoded protein: CASSPGYEQYF.

This chain joins TRBV6-2 or TRBV6-3 and TRBJ2-5; D is ambiguous. The CDR3 runs to 12 residues. V was cut by 6 bases and J by 6 bases, with 11 bases left in between. The germline V gene has CDR1 MNHEY and CDR2 SVGEGT. The CDR3 coding sequence is TGTGCCAGCAGATCGAGTCTGAAGACCCAGTACTTC. Its translation: CASRSSLKTQYF.

V is TRBV5-8 and J is TRBJ2-5; the D is unclear. The V end lost 4 bases, the J end lost 1 base, and 8 bases lay between the germline ends. Germline CDR1 reads SGHTS; CDR2 reads YDEGEE. This CDR3 region has 13 residues. The CDR3 protein is CASSTTFQETQYF. The CDR3, as DNA: TGTGCCAGCAGCACAACTTTCCAAGAGACCCAGTACTTC.